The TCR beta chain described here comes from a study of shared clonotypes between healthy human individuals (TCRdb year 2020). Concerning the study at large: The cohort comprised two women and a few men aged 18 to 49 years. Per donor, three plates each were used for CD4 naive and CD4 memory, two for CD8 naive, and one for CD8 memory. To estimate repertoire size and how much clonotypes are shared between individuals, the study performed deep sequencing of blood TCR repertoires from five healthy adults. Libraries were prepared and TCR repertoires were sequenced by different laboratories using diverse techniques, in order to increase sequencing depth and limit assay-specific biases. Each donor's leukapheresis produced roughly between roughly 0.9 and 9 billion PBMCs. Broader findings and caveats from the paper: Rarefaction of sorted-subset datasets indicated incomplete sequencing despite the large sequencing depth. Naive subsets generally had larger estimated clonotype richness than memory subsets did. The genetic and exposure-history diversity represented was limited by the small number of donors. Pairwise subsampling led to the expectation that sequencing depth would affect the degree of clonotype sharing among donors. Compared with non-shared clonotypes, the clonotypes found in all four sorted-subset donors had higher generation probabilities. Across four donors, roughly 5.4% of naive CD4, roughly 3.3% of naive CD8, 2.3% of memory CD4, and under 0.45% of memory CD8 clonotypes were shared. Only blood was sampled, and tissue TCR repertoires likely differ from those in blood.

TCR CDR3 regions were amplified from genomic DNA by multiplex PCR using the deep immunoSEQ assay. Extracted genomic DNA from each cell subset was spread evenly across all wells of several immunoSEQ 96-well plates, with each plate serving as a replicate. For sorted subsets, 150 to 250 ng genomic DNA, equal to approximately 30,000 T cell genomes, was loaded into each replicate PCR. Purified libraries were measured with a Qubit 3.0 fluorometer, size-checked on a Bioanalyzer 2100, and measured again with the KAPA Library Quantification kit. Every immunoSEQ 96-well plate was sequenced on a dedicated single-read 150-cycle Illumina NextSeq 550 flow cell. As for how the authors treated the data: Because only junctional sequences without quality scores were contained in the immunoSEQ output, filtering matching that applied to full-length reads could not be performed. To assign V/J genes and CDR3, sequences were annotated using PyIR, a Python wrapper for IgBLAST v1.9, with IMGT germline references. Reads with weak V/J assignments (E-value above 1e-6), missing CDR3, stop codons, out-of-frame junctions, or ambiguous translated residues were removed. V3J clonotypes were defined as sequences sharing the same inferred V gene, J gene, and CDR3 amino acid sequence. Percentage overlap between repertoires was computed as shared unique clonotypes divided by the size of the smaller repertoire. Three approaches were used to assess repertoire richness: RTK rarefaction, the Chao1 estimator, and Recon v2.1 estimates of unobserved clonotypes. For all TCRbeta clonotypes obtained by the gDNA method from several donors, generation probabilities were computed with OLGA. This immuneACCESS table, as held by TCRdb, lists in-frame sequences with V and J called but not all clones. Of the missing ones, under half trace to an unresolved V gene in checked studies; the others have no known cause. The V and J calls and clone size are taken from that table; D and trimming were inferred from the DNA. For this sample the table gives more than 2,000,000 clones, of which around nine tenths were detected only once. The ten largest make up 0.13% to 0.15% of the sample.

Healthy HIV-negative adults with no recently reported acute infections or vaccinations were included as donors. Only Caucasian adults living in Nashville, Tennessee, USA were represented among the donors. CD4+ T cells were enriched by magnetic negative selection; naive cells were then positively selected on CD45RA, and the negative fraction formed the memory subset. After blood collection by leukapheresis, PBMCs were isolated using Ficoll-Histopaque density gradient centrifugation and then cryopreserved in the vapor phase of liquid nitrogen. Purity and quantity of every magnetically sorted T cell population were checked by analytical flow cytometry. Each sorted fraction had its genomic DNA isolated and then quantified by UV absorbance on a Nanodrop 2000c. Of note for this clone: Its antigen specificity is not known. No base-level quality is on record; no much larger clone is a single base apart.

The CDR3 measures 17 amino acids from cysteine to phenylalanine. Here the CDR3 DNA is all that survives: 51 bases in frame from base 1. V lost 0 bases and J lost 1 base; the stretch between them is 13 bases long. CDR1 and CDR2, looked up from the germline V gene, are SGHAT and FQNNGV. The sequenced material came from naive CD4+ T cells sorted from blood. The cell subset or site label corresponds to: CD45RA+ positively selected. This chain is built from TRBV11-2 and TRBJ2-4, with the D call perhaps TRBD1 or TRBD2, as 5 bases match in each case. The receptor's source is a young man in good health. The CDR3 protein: CASSLDFVGVAKNIQYF. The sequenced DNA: TGTGCCAGCAGCTTAGATTTTGTGGGGGTTGCCAAAAACATTCAGTACTTC.